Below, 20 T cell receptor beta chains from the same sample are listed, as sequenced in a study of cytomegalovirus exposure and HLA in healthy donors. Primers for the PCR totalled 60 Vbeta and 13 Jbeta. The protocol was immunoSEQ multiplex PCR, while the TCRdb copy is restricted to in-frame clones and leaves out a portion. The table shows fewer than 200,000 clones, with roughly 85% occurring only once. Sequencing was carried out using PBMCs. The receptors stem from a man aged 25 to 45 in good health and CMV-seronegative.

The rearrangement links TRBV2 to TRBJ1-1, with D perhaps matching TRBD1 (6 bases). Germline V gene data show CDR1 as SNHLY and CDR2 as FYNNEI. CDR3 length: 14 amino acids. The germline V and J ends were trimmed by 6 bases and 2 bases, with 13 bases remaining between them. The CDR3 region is CASRGQLLNTEAFF. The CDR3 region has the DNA TGTGCCAGCAGAGGACAGCTTTTAAACACTGAAGCTTTCTTT.

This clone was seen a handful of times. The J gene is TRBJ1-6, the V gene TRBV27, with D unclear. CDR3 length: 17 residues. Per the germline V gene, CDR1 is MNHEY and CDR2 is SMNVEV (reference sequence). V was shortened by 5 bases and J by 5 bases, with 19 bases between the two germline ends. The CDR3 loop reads CASSPGVGSGHNSPLHF. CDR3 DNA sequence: TGTGCCAGCAGTCCTGGGGTGGGAAGCGGTCATAATTCACCCCTCCACTTT.

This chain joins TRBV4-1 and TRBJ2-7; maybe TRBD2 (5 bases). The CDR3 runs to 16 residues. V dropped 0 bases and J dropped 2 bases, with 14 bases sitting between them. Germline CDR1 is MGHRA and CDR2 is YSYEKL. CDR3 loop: CASSQEERQLPYEQYF. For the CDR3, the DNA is TGCGCCAGCAGCCAAGAAGAGCGGCAGCTCCCCTACGAGCAGTACTTC.

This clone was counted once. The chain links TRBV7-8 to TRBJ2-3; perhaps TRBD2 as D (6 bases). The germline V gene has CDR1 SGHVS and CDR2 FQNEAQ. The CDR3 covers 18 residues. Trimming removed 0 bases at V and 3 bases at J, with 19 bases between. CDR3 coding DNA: TGTGCCAGCAGCTTAGCTCAGAGGAGGGATAAGGGAACAGATACGCAGTATTTT. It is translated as CASSLAQRRDKGTDTQYF. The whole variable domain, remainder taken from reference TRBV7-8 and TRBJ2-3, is GAGVSQSPRYKVAKRGQDVALRCDPISGHVSLFWYQQALGQGPEFLTYFQNEAQLDKSGLPSDRFFAERPEGSVSTLKIQRTQQEDSAVYLCASSLAQRRDKGTDTQYFGPGTRLTVL.

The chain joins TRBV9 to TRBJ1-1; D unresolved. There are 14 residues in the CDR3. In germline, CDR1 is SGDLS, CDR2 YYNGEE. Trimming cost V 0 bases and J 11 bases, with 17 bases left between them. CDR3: CASSVGRDEKRAFF. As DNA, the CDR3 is TGTGCCAGCAGCGTAGGTAGAGACGAGAAGAGGGCTTTCTTT.

CDR3 in amino acids: CASSREWSGGGTDTQYF. The CDR3 DNA sequence: TGTGCCAGCAGCCGCGAGTGGAGCGGGGGGGGCACAGATACGCAGTATTTT. The gene calls are TRBV9 and TRBJ2-3, with 10 bases fitting TRBD2. Germline CDR1 is SGDLS and CDR2 is YYNGEE. CDR3 size: 17 residues. V shed 4 bases and J 1 base; nucleotides not matched to a gene: 9. Supplemented by reference TRBV9 and TRBJ2-3, the full variable domain reads DSGVTQTPKHLITATGQRVTLRCSPRSGDLSVYWYQQSLDQGLQFLIQYYNGEERAKGNILERFSAQQFPDLHSELNLSSLELGDSALYFCASSREWSGGGTDTQYFGPGTRLTVL.

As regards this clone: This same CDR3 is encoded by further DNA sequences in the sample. The CDR3 protein is CASSFGQGNYGYTF. Here the CDR3 DNA reads TGTGCCAGCAGTTTTGGACAGGGGAACTATGGCTACACCTTC. The chain links TRBV28 to TRBJ1-2; 9 bases agree with TRBD1. The CDR3 spans 14 residues. CDR1 is MDHEN, CDR2 SYDVKM, per germline. Unmatched junction bases numbered 1, after V lost 3 bases and J lost 2 bases.

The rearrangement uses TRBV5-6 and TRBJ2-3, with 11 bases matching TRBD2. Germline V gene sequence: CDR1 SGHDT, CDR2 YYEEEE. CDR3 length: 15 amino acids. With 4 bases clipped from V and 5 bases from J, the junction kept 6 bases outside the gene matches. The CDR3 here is CASSLSGRAKDTQYF. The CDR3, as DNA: TGTGCCAGCAGCCTTAGCGGGAGGGCCAAAGATACGCAGTATTTT.

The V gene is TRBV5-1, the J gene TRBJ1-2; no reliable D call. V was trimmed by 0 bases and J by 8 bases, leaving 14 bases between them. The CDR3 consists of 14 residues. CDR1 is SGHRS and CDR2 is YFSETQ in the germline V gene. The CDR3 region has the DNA TGCGCCAGCAGCTTGGAGGCGGGCTCAGGAGGCTACACCTTC. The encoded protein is CASSLEAGSGGYTF.

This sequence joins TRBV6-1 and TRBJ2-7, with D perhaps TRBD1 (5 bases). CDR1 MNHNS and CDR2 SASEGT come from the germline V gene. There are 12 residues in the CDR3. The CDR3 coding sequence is TGTGCGACAGTCCTTGCCTCCTACGAGCAGTACTTC. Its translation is CATVLASYEQYF.

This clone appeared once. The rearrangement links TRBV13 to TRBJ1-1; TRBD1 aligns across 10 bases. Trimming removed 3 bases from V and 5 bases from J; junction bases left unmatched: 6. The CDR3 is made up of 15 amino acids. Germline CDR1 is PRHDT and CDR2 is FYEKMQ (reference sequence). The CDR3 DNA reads TGTGCCAGCAGCTTTCAGGGACAGGGGAGGACTGAAGCTTTCTTT. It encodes CASSFQGQGRTEAFF.

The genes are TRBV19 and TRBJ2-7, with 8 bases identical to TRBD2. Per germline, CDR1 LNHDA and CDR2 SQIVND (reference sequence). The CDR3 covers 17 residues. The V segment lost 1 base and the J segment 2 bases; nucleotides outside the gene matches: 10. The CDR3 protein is CASSIGSLRGDPYEQYF. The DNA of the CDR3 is TGTGCCAGTAGTATAGGATCCTTGCGGGGGGATCCCTACGAGCAGTACTTC.

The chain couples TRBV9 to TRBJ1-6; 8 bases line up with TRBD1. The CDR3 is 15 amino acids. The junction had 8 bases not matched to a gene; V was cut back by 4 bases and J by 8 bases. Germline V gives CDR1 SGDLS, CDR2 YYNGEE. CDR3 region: CASSPGQGGDSPLHF. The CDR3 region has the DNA TGTGCCAGCAGCCCAGGACAGGGAGGGGATTCACCCCTCCACTTT.

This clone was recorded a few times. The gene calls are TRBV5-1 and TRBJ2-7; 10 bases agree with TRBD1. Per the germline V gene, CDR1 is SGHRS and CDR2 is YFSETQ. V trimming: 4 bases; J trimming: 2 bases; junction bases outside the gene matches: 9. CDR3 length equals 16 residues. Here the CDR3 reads CASSPGGGQGAYEQYF. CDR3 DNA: TGCGCCAGCAGCCCAGGGGGCGGACAGGGGGCCTACGAGCAGTACTTC.

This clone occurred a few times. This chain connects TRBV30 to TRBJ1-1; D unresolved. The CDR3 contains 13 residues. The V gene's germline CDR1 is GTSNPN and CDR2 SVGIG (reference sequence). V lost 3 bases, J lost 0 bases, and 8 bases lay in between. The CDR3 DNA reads TGTGCCTGGAGCGAGGGAATGAACACTGAAGCTTTCTTT. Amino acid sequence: CAWSEGMNTEAFF.

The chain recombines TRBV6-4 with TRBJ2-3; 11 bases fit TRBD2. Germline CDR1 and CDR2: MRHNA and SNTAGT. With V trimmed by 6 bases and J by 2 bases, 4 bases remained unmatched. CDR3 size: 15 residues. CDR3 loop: CASSPSGGTTDTQYF. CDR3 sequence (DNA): TGTGCCAGCAGCCCTAGCGGGGGGACCACAGATACGCAGTATTTT.

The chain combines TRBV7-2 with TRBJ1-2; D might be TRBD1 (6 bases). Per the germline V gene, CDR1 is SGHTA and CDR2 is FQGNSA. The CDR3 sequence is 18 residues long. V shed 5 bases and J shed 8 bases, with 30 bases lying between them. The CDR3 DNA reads TGTGCCAGCAGCCCGGGGACAAATCAAATACGGCAATCTCCCGGCTACACCTTC. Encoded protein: CASSPGTNQIRQSPGYTF.

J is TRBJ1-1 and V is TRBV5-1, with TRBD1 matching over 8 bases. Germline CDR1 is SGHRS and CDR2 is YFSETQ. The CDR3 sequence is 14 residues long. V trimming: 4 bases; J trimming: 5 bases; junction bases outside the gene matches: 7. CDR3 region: CASSLSGGSTEAFF. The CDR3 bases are TGCGCCAGCAGCCTCTCAGGGGGCTCAACTGAAGCTTTCTTT.

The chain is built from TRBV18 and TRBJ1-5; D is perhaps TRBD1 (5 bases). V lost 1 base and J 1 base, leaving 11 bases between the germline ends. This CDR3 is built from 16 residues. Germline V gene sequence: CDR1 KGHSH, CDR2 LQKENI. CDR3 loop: CASSPQGYGSNQPQHF. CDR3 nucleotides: TGTGCCAGCTCACCACAGGGGTATGGGAGCAATCAGCCCCAGCATTTT.

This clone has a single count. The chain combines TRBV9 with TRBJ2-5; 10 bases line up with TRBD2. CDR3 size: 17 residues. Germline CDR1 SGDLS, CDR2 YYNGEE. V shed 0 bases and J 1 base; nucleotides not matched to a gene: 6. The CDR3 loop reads CASSVASGGFFQETQYF. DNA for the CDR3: TGTGCCAGCAGCGTAGCTAGCGGGGGTTTCTTCCAAGAGACCCAGTACTTC.